Only one count was recorded for the clone carrying this TCR beta chain. Its cognate antigen is unknown. CDR3 length equals 14 residues. The germline V gene has CDR1 SGHVS and CDR2 FQNEAQ. V was clipped by 4 bases and J by 12 bases; unmatched bases: 8. Researchers ran the PCR with 60 Vbeta and 13 Jbeta primers. Assay used: immunoSEQ multiplex PCR; TCRdb lists only in-frame clones, some missing. This sample carries 85,000 to 100,000 clones, 77% of them seen once, and the ten largest clones take 7.3%. The sample comes from a study of cytomegalovirus exposure and HLA in healthy donors. Overall study: Most genotyped donors, 65% to 90% of 398, had Caucasian-associated genetic ancestry.

Points from the study as a whole: Sequencing likely generated an artifact that appeared as a cluster of highly shared sequence variants. Exclusion applied to some V segments, including TRBV6-2 and TRBV6-3, as they were indistinguishable. As a later analysis showed, a missense DCLRE1C variant was linked to trimming of TCR beta V- and J-genes.

Sequences were obtained from PBMCs. The clonotype comes from a man between 50 and 59 years old in good health and CMV-seropositive. The chain is built from TRBV7-8 and TRBJ1-6, with 8 nucleotides matching TRBD1. DNA for the CDR3: TGTGCCAGCAGCTACAGGACAGGGCCCCAACCCCTCCACTTT. Its protein is CASSYRTGPQPLHF.